This TCR beta chain came from a study of blood T cell repertoires in COVID-19. Study context: Samples of COVID-19 (acute and convalescent) were obtained from the United States, Italy and Spain. PBMCs, B-cell-depleted T cells, or T cells provided the cDNA or gDNA that made up the material.

The authors' processing: Reference gene primer amplification yielded estimated nucleated cell counts. Generated by immunoSEQ multiplex PCR, the TCRdb table keeps only in-frame clones and is missing some. V, J and clone size reflect that table, while D and trimming were determined from the DNA. The sample yields about 88,000 clones, about 70% seen once. Many counts were recorded for this clone. The ends lost 4 bases at V and 0 bases at J; junction bases unmatched: 4. The CDR3 loop spans 18 amino acids. In germline, CDR1 is SGHRS, CDR2 YFSETQ. Material for sequencing was peripheral blood. The clonotype originates from a woman aged 55 to 70 in a cohort sampled during active or convalescent COVID-19. The chain carries TRBV5-1 and TRBJ2-2; 15 positions agree with TRBD2. The CDR3 is CASSPGLAGGANTGELFF. In DNA, the CDR3 is TGCGCCAGCAGCCCGGGACTAGCGGGGGGCGCGAACACCGGGGAGCTGTTTTTT.